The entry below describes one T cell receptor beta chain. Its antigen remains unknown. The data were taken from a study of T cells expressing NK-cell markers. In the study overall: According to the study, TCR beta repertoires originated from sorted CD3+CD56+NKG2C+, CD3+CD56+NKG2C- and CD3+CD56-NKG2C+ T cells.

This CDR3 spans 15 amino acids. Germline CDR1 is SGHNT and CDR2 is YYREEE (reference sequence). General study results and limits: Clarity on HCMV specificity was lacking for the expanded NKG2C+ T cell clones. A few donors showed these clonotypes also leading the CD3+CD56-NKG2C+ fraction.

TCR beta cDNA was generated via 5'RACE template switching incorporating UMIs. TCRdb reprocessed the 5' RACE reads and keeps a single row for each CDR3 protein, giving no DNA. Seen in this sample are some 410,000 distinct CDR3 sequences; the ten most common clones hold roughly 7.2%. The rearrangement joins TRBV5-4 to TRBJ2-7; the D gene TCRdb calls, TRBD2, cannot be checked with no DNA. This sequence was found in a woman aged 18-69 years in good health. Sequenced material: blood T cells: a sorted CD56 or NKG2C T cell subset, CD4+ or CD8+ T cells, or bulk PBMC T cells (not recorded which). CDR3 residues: CASSYDSGRADEQYF.